Sequencing of this TCR beta chain was carried out in a study of shared clonotypes between healthy human individuals. Study-level background: A few men and a couple of women, aged 18 to 49, were donors. Overall study results and limits: The study generally estimated greater richness for naive than memory subsets. An anticipated effect of sequencing depth on clonotype sharing among donors was recognized.

Trimming at V came to 5 bases and at J to 5 bases, leaving 3 bases not matched to a gene. The CDR3 covers 14 residues. CDR1 and CDR2 (germline): SNHLY, FYNNEI. About this clone itself: Its antigen is unidentified.

About 30,000 T cell genomes, or around 0.2 ug DNA, went into the sorted-subset replicate PCRs. This table comes from immunoSEQ multiplex PCR, and its TCRdb copy is limited to in-frame clones, with some not included. The sample comprises approximately 2.3 million clones, approximately 95% of which are singletons, and 0.39% rests with the top ten. This TCR derives from a man aged 18 to 30 in good health. Some clones in this sample may be carry-over from other donors' samples. The chain links TRBV2 to TRBJ2-5; the match to TRBD2 covers 12 bases. Sample: naive CD4+ T cells from PBMCs. Stated subset: CD45RA+ positively selected. The CDR3 DNA reads as TGTGCCAGCAGTCTAGCGGGAGGGTCGGAGACCCAGTACTTC. It codes for CASSLAGGSETQYF.